One sample yielded the 25 T cell receptor beta chains listed below, sequenced in a study of blood T cell repertoires in COVID-19. Profiling relied on immunoSEQ multiplex PCR, and the TCRdb table lists in-frame clones only, not all of them. The sample has around 320,000 clones; roughly 86% are singletons. Sequencing was done on a sample of PBMCs or T cells enriched from blood (not recorded which). The receptors were gathered from a woman between 50 and 59 years old who had been exposed to COVID-19.

The chain carries TRBV29-1 and TRBJ1-2, with 7 bases identical to TRBD1. The CDR3 spans 12 residues. The J segment lost 5 bases and the V segment lost 6 bases, leaving 6 bases of the junction unmatched. Germline V lookup: CDR1 SQVTM, CDR2 ANQGSEA. The CDR3 nucleotides read TGCAGCGTATCAGGGGGTCGGTATGGCTACACCTTC. Translation gives CSVSGGRYGYTF.

V and J are TRBV2 and TRBJ2-5; possibly TRBD1 for D (5 bases). V was clipped by 8 bases and J by 1 base, with 11 bases between them. Germline CDR1 and CDR2: SNHLY and FYNNEI. The CDR3 has 13 residues. In DNA, the CDR3 is TGTGCCAGCCTGACCGACAGCCAAGAGACCCAGTACTTC. Amino acids: CASLTDSQETQYF.

This clone was detected once. The J gene is TRBJ2-1, the V gene TRBV28; D perhaps matches TRBD1 (6 bases). V shed 3 bases and J shed 3 bases, with 12 bases lying between them. The CDR3 covers 15 residues. The germline V gene encodes CDR1 MDHEN and CDR2 SYDVKM. The CDR3 DNA follows: TGTGCCAGCAGTTTGAGGCAGGGGAACTACAATGAGCAGTTCTTC. Protein: CASSLRQGNYNEQFF.

This clone was found once. CDR3 DNA: TGCGCCAGCAGCTCCAATGGGGGGGATACGCAGTATTTT. As protein: CASSSNGGDTQYF. The chain recombines TRBV5-1 with TRBJ2-3; tentatively, D is TRBD2 (6 bases). V was clipped by 3 bases and J by 6 bases, with 11 bases between them. Germline CDR1 reads SGHRS; CDR2 reads YFSETQ. CDR3 length equals 13 residues.

This chain joins TRBV7-2 and TRBJ2-1, with TRBD2 as a possible D gene (6 bases). Trimming shortened V by 5 bases and J by 5 bases, and 22 bases separated the two germline ends. Germline CDR1 and CDR2: SGHTA and FQGNSA. CDR3 length: 17 residues. CDR3 protein: CASSRKGLQIVDNEQFF. In nucleotides, the CDR3 is TGTGCCAGCAGCCGCAAGGGACTCCAGATAGTGGACAATGAGCAGTTCTTC.

V and J are TRBV2 and TRBJ2-5, with a tentative D call TRBD2 (5 bases). The CDR3 spans 12 residues. CDR1 and CDR2 (germline): SNHLY, FYNNEI. V was cut by 6 bases and J by 5 bases, with 10 bases left in between. This CDR3 is CASRSSGETQYF. CDR3 nucleotides: TGTGCCAGCAGGTCCTCGGGGGAGACCCAGTACTTC. Variable domain in full (rest from reference TRBV2 and TRBJ2-5): EPEVTQTPSHQVTQMGQEVILRCVPISNHLYFYWYRQILGQKVEFLVSFYNNEISEKSEIFDDQFSVERPDGSNFTLKIRSTKLEDSAMYFCASRSSGETQYFGPGTRLLVL.

The V and J genes are TRBV11-2 and TRBJ2-5; TRBD2 is a possible D gene (6 bases). The V end was cut by 1 base, the J end by 2 bases, with 8 bases between. The CDR3 covers 14 residues. CDR1 and CDR2 from the germline V gene are SGHAT and FQNNGV. CDR3 nucleotides: TGTGCCAGCAGCTTAGCGGGGGTGCAAGAGACCCAGTACTTC. Translated, it gives CASSLAGVQETQYF.

The rearrangement uses TRBV5-1 and TRBJ2-1, with 12 bases aligning to TRBD1. This CDR3 region has 17 residues. With V trimmed by 4 bases and J by 7 bases, 12 bases remained unmatched. The germline V gene has CDR1 SGHRS and CDR2 YFSETQ. The CDR3 is CASSRAPGQGARNEQFF. In nucleotides, the CDR3 is TGCGCCAGCAGCCGTGCCCCGGGACAGGGGGCGCGGAATGAGCAGTTCTTC.

This chain uses TRBV5-1 with TRBJ2-1, with 13 bases fitting TRBD2. Germline CDR1 SGHRS, CDR2 YFSETQ. The length of the CDR3 is 15 residues. V lost 4 bases and J lost 6; bases outside the gene matches: 4. CDR3: CASSPGLAGANEQFF. CDR3 nucleotides: TGCGCCAGCAGCCCAGGACTAGCGGGGGCCAATGAGCAGTTCTTC.

CDR3 region: CASTTTGRQNEQFF. The CDR3 coding sequence is TGTGCCAGCACGACGACAGGGAGGCAAAATGAGCAGTTCTTC. This chain joins TRBV5-4 and TRBJ2-1; possibly TRBD1 for D (7 bases). CDR3 length: 14 residues. V was cut by 6 bases and J by 7 bases, with 17 bases left in between. CDR1 is SGHNT and CDR2 is YYREEE in the germline V gene (reference sequence).

V and J are TRBV18 and TRBJ1-2; D may be TRBD1 (6 bases). There are 12 residues in the CDR3. Germline CDR1 and CDR2: KGHSH and LQKENI. Trimming cost V 5 bases and J 10 bases, with 14 bases left between them. CDR3 nucleotide sequence: TGTGCCAGCTCAAGGGACAAAGTCGACTACACCTTC. The encoded protein is CASSRDKVDYTF.

The chain recombines TRBV5-1 with TRBJ2-5; D is undetermined. CDR1 is SGHRS and CDR2 is YFSETQ in the germline V gene. Trimming left V 4 bases short and J 0 bases short, with 10 bases between. The CDR3 sequence is 14 residues long. The CDR3 reads CASSVALNQETQYF. The DNA for the CDR3 is TGCGCCAGCAGCGTAGCACTAAACCAAGAGACCCAGTACTTC.

The chain employs TRBV2 and TRBJ2-2, with a tentative D call TRBD1 (6 bases). V was trimmed by 3 bases and J by 5 bases, leaving 13 bases between them. Germline assignment: CDR1 SNHLY and CDR2 FYNNEI. The CDR3 is 15 residues long. The CDR3 protein is CASSDGVRGTGELFF. The CDR3 nucleotides are TGTGCCAGCAGTGACGGCGTCAGGGGTACCGGGGAGCTGTTTTTT.

The chain links TRBV19 to TRBJ2-5; no definite D call. V was cut by 0 bases and J by 7 bases, with 9 bases left in between. CDR1 is LNHDA, CDR2 SQIVND, per germline (reference sequence). This CDR3 spans 13 amino acids. The CDR3 region is CASSIDRSGTQYF. The CDR3 nucleotides read TGTGCCAGTAGTATAGACAGGTCTGGGACCCAGTACTTC.

The rearrangement uses TRBV4-1 and TRBJ1-4, with a weak D call TRBD1 (6 bases). The CDR3 sequence is 19 residues long. Per germline, CDR1 MGHRA and CDR2 YSYEKL. The germline V and J ends were trimmed by 0 bases and 3 bases, with 20 bases remaining between them. This CDR3 reads CASSQELGQGLGANEKLFF. In nucleotides, the CDR3 is TGCGCCAGCAGCCAAGAGTTGGGGCAGGGGCTGGGAGCTAATGAAAAACTGTTTTTT.

The chain joins TRBV11-2 to TRBJ1-1, with D possibly matching TRBD1 (5 bases). CDR1 is SGHAT and CDR2 is FQNNGV in the germline V gene. CDR3 length: 17 residues. V lost 2 bases and J lost 3, with 19 bases in between. CDR3 loop: CASSLWPSGSTDTEAFF. CDR3 nucleotides: TGTGCCAGCAGCTTATGGCCCTCAGGGTCGACGGACACTGAAGCTTTCTTT.

This sequence joins TRBV5-6 and TRBJ1-2, with 9 bases lining up with TRBD1. CDR3 length: 15 amino acids. The V gene end was trimmed by 7 bases and the J gene end by 0 bases; junction bases not matched to a gene: 7. Germline CDR1 SGHDT, CDR2 YYEEEE. The CDR3 DNA reads TGTGCCAGCCTAGGGACAGGGAAAACTAACTATGGCTACACCTTC. Its translation is CASLGTGKTNYGYTF. Variable domain in full (rest from reference TRBV5-6 and TRBJ1-2): DAGVTQSPTHLIKTRGQQVTLRCSPKSGHDTVSWYQQALGQGPQFIFQYYEEEERQRGNFPDRFSGHQFPNYSSELNVNALLLGDSALYLCASLGTGKTNYGYTFGSGTRLTVV.

The chain joins TRBV19 to TRBJ1-5, with D perhaps matching TRBD1 (5 bases). The V and J ends lost 3 bases and 5 bases respectively, with 11 bases between them. CDR3 length: 14 residues. Germline assignment: CDR1 LNHDA and CDR2 SQIVND (reference sequence). DNA for the CDR3: TGTGCCAGTAGTATGACTGGGGCCCATCAGCCCCAGCATTTT. Translating gives CASSMTGAHQPQHF.

The chain joins TRBV29-1 to TRBJ1-1; 9 bases map to TRBD1. The trim removed 5 bases at V and 1 base at J, leaving 2 bases unmatched. The germline CDR1 and CDR2 sequences are SQVTM and ANQGSEA. This CDR3 spans 13 amino acids. The CDR3 DNA follows: TGCAGCGTTTGGACAGGGGAGAACACTGAAGCTTTCTTT. Its translation is CSVWTGENTEAFF.

The genes are TRBV5-4 and TRBJ1-1, with 8 bases lining up with TRBD1. This CDR3 region has 15 residues. Trimming cost V 4 bases and J 3 bases; bases outside gene matches: 8. The germline CDR1 and CDR2 sequences are SGHNT and YYREEE (reference sequence). CDR3: CASSPGTGGDTEAFF. The CDR3 DNA reads as TGTGCCAGCAGCCCGGGGACAGGTGGGGACACTGAAGCTTTCTTT.

The rearrangement links TRBV10-2 to TRBJ2-5; unclear D gene. This CDR3 is 14 amino acids long. V was cut by 2 bases and J by 5 bases, with 12 bases left in between. Germline CDR1 and CDR2: WSHSY and SAAADI. This CDR3 reads CASSERSGGETQYF. In DNA form, the CDR3 reads TGCGCCAGCAGTGAGAGGTCAGGTGGGGAGACCCAGTACTTC.

The rearrangement links TRBV2 to TRBJ2-7; TRBD1 might be the D (6 bases). The germline V and J ends were trimmed by 2 bases and 2 bases, with 13 bases remaining between them. Germline CDR1 SNHLY, CDR2 FYNNEI. The CDR3 consists of 15 residues. The CDR3: CASSESRDITYEQYF. The CDR3, as DNA: TGTGCCAGCAGTGAATCACGGGACATAACCTACGAGCAGTACTTC. The variable domain in full, with the rest retrieved from reference TRBV2 and TRBJ2-7, is EPEVTQTPSHQVTQMGQEVILRCVPISNHLYFYWYRQILGQKVEFLVSFYNNEISEKSEIFDDQFSVERPDGSNFTLKIRSTKLEDSAMYFCASSESRDITYEQYFGPGTRLTVT.

The chain couples TRBV7-6 to TRBJ2-7; tentative D call: TRBD1 (5 bases). CDR1 SGHVS and CDR2 FNYEAQ come from the germline V gene. The CDR3 covers 15 residues. V dropped 3 bases and J dropped 0 bases, with 12 bases sitting between them. CDR3 nucleotide sequence: TGTGCCAGCAGCTTCGGGCAGGGAAACTCCTACGAGCAGTACTTC. It codes for CASSFGQGNSYEQYF.

Written as DNA, the CDR3 is TGTGCCACCAGTGCCCCGGACAGGGGACCCAACTATGGCTACACCTTC. Its protein is CATSAPDRGPNYGYTF. V and J are TRBV24-1 and TRBJ1-2; 9 bases are shared with TRBD1. Losses at the gene ends were 5 bases for V and 2 bases for J; bases not matched to a gene: 8. The CDR3 has 16 residues. Germline CDR1 and CDR2: KGHDR and SFDVKD.

This clone has ten or more counts. The chain carries TRBV3-1 (or the pseudogene TRBV3-2) and TRBJ2-2; D is unresolved. Germline CDR1 LGHDT, CDR2 YNNKEL (reference sequence). This CDR3 is built from 12 residues. V lost 4 bases and J 4 bases, leaving 4 bases between the germline ends. In nucleotides, the CDR3 is TGTGCCAGCAGCCGAGTCACCGGGGAGCTGTTTTTT. Its translation: CASSRVTGELFF.